Each of the 30 T cell receptor beta chains below was sequenced from the same sample in a study of blood T cells in healthy people across ages. Alongside a J-beta primer mix, a sample-barcoded 5' primer served in a second PCR lasting roughly 7 to 11 cycles. TCRdb re-derived calls from the 5' RACE reads in MiXCR, one entry per CDR3 protein. The profile shows some 1.5 million distinct CDR3 sequences, approximately 28% of them singletons. Sequenced material: blood. Source of these receptors: a woman aged 25 to 39 in good health.

The chain uses TRBV7-8 and TRBJ2-7, with unresolved D. Judging by the DNA end, TRBJ2-5 fits better; the J call may be wrong. Germline lookup yields CDR1 SGHVS and CDR2 FQNEAQ. The CDR3 spans 16 residues. The CDR3 DNA follows: TGTGCCAGCAGCGAGGAAAGAAAATCCGTGGCGGAGACCCAGTACTTC. This encodes CASSEERKSVAETQYF.

This clonotype was seen a few times. The gene calls are TRBV7-2 and TRBJ2-5, with D unresolved. V lost 1 base to trimming and J lost 8 bases, with 5 bases between them. Per germline, CDR1 SGHTA and CDR2 FQGNSA. This CDR3 comprises 11 residues. The CDR3 protein is CASSLERTQYF. Here the CDR3 DNA reads TGTGCCAGCAGCTTAGAACGAACCCAGTACTTC.

The V call is TRBV7-9, the J call TRBJ2-5; D unresolved. V shed 1 base and J shed 11 bases, with 17 bases lying between them. This CDR3 contains 14 residues. Germline assignment: CDR1 SEHNR and CDR2 FQNEAQ (reference sequence). The CDR3: CASSLEQSVGEQYF. For the CDR3, the DNA is TGTGCCAGCAGCTTAGAACAGTCTGTCGGTGAGCAGTACTTC.

The V gene is TRBV20-1, the J gene TRBJ2-1; no definite D call. The CDR3 has 11 amino acids. The germline CDR1 and CDR2 sequences are DFQATT and SNEGSKA (reference sequence). V dropped 7 bases and J dropped 5 bases, with 9 bases sitting between them. CDR3 region: CSVGIHNEQFF. CDR3 in DNA: TGCAGTGTTGGAATTCACAATGAGCAGTTCTTC.

V gene TRBV29-1 combines with J gene TRBJ2-1, with D perhaps matching TRBD1 (5 bases). The CDR3 covers 10 residues. V lost 7 bases, J lost 9 bases, and 10 bases lay in between. CDR1 is SQVTM and CDR2 is ANQGSEA in the germline V gene. The CDR3 reads CSATVGEQFF. The CDR3, as DNA: TGCAGCGCGACAGTGGGTGAGCAGTTCTTC.

V and J are TRBV5-1 and TRBJ2-1; 9 bases are shared with TRBD1. This CDR3 has 15 amino acids. Germline CDR1 reads SGHRS; CDR2 reads YFSETQ. The junction had 10 bases not matched to a gene; V was cut back by 3 bases and J by 9 bases. The CDR3 sequence: CASSSQDRGDGEQFF. CDR3 nucleotide sequence: TGCGCCAGCAGCTCCCAGGACAGGGGAGATGGTGAGCAGTTCTTC.

Note on this clonotype: A much larger clone lies a single base off, so this may be a read error. V is TRBV6-5 and J is TRBJ2-7; D unclear. This CDR3 has 15 amino acids. Germline CDR1 and CDR2: MNHEY and SVGAGI. The CDR3 DNA reads as TGTGCCAACAGTTACTCGAATGGGCAAATGTACGAGCAGTACTTC. This translates into CANSYSNGQMYEQYF.

A few counts support this clonotype. The chain employs TRBV7-2 and TRBJ2-1, with 11 bases fitting TRBD2. V lost 1 base and J lost 5; bases outside the gene matches: 1. The CDR3 totals 15 residues. Germline CDR1 is SGHTA and CDR2 is FQGNSA. CDR3 bases: TGTGCCAGCAGCTTAGTAGCGGGGGGGCACAATGAGCAGTTCTTC. Its protein product is CASSLVAGGHNEQFF.

This clonotype occurred a few times. The genes are TRBV27 and TRBJ2-1; maybe TRBD2 (6 bases). The CDR3 is 14 amino acids. The ends were cut back, 3 bases at V and 6 bases at J, with 12 bases in the middle. Germline CDR1 is MNHEY and CDR2 is SMNVEV (reference sequence). CDR3 DNA sequence: TGTGCCAGCAGTTTCCAAGGAGGGCTCAATGAGCAGTTCTTC. Protein product: CASSFQGGLNEQFF.

This clonotype appeared many times. This chain uses TRBV12-3 or TRBV12-4 with TRBJ1-6; D might be TRBD1 (6 bases). The CDR3 extends over 12 amino acids. V dropped 7 bases and J dropped 8 bases, with 9 bases sitting between them. The CDR3 loop reads CASKQGDSPLHF. CDR3 nucleotides: TGTGCCAGCAAACAGGGCGATTCACCCCTCCACTTT.

Many counts were recorded for this clonotype. This rearrangement joins TRBV5-4 to TRBJ2-3, with 12 bases fitting TRBD2. Germline V lookup: CDR1 SGHNT, CDR2 YYREEE (reference sequence). The CDR3 length is 16 residues. J was trimmed by 4 bases and V by 5 bases; bases with no gene match: 8. CDR3 nucleotide sequence: TGTGCCAGCAGTCGGACGACTAGCGGGAGTTCAGATACGCAGTATTTT. Residues: CASSRTTSGSSDTQYF. The whole variable domain, filled in from reference TRBV5-4 and TRBJ2-3, reads ETGVTQSPTHLIKTRGQQVTLRCSSQSGHNTVSWYQQALGQGPQFIFQYYREEENGRGNFPPRFSGLQFPNYSSELNVNALELDDSALYLCASSRTTSGSSDTQYFGPGTRLTVL.

This clonotype was detected ten times or more. The chain recombines TRBV11-2 with TRBJ2-7, with D uncertain. Germline V gene sequence: CDR1 SGHAT, CDR2 FQNNGV. Trimming pared 5 bases from V and 6 bases from J, leaving 14 bases between. This CDR3 spans 13 amino acids. The DNA of the CDR3 is TGTGCCAGCAGCCCCACGGCGGTTGCCGAGCAGTACTTC. It is translated as CASSPTAVAEQYF.

This clonotype was counted between two and nine times. This chain uses TRBV7-9 with TRBJ2-6; perhaps TRBD2 as D (6 bases). V was cut by 4 bases and J by 2 bases, with 18 bases left in between. This CDR3 comprises 18 residues. Germline CDR1 is SEHNR and CDR2 is FQNEAQ (reference sequence). In DNA form, the CDR3 reads TGTGCCAGCAGCTCGGGAGTGATCACTAACCCTGGGGCCAACGTCCTGACTTTC. Translated: CASSSGVITNPGANVLTF.

The chain carries TRBV14 and TRBJ2-1; D gene uncertain. V was shortened by 2 bases and J by 3 bases, with 8 bases between the two germline ends. Looked up from germline, CDR1 is SGHDN and CDR2 is FVKESK. CDR3 length equals 14 residues. Here the CDR3 reads CASSQLGFYNEQFF. The CDR3 nucleotides are TGTGCCAGCAGCCAACTGGGATTCTACAATGAGCAGTTCTTC.

The chain carries TRBV20-1 and TRBJ2-1; maybe TRBD2 (6 bases). The CDR3 is 12 residues long. The ends were cut back, 7 bases at V and 10 bases at J, with 17 bases in the middle. Germline V CDR1 and CDR2: DFQATT, SNEGSKA (reference sequence). The CDR3 sequence is CSVGWRGGEQFF. In nucleotides, the CDR3 is TGCAGTGTAGGGTGGAGGGGTGGCGAGCAGTTCTTC.

The V and J genes are TRBV14 and TRBJ2-7; the match to TRBD1 covers 10 bases. This CDR3 spans 15 amino acids. Germline loops: CDR1 SGHDN, CDR2 FVKESK. V gave up 5 bases and J gave up 6 bases; unmatched junction bases: 10. The DNA of the CDR3 is TGTGCCAGCAGCTTCAGGGGGACAGGGGACCGCGAGCAGTACTTC. Amino acid sequence: CASSFRGTGDREQYF.

In DNA, the CDR3 is TGTGCCAGCAGCTTAGTTGTGCAGGGCACAGATACGCAGTATTTT. Translating gives CASSLVVQGTDTQYF. The rearrangement uses TRBV7-9 and TRBJ2-3; D not resolved. Trimming pared 1 base from V and 1 base from J, leaving 9 bases between. CDR3 length: 15 residues. Germline CDR1 is SEHNR and CDR2 is FQNEAQ (reference sequence).

Only a few counts were recorded for this clonotype. The chain joins TRBV2 to TRBJ2-1; TRBD2 matches at 12 bases. The junction had 5 bases not matched to a gene; V was cut back by 6 bases and J by 8 bases. Germline V gives CDR1 SNHLY, CDR2 FYNNEI. CDR3 length equals 14 residues. The CDR3: CASSTGTSGYEQFF. CDR3 DNA: TGTGCCAGCAGCACCGGGACTAGCGGGTATGAGCAGTTCTTC.

The chain has TRBV3-1 and TRBJ2-2; 7 bases map to TRBD2. V shed 3 bases, J shed 5 bases, and the junction held 9 bases outside the gene matches. This CDR3 has 16 residues. The germline CDR1 and CDR2 sequences are LGHDT and YNNKEL (reference sequence). CDR3 loop: CASSHRSGAWTGELFF. In DNA, the CDR3 is TGTGCCAGCAGCCACCGCAGCGGGGCTTGGACCGGGGAGCTGTTTTTT.

Details on this clonotype: This sequence may be a read error, since a much larger clone differs from it by one base. This chain connects TRBV2 to TRBJ1-1; D remains unclear. The CDR3 is made up of 15 amino acids. Germline V gene lookup returns CDR1 SNHLY and CDR2 FYNNEI. V was clipped by 2 bases and J by 4 bases, with 14 bases between them. Here the CDR3 reads CASSESSGRSTEAFF. The CDR3 DNA reads TGTGCCAGCAGTGAATCATCCGGGAGGAGCACTGAAGCTTTCTTT.

The CDR3 nucleotides read TGTGCCAGCAGCGTAGGTGGCCTGGGGATCTACGAGCAGTACTTC. The encoded protein is CASSVGGLGIYEQYF. This rearrangement joins TRBV9 to TRBJ2-7; D is uncertain. The germline V and J ends were trimmed by 0 bases and 3 bases, with 13 bases remaining between them. CDR3 length equals 15 residues. In germline, CDR1 is SGDLS, CDR2 YYNGEE.

This clonotype was counted only a few times. The chain combines TRBV6-6 with TRBJ1-2, with D uncertain. This CDR3 region has 14 residues. V was trimmed by 2 bases and J by 6 bases, leaving 13 bases between them. The V gene's germline CDR1 is MNHNY and CDR2 SVGAGI (reference sequence). The CDR3 DNA reads TGTGCCAGCAGTTACGCTAACTCAGCTGATGGCTACACCTTC. It encodes CASSYANSADGYTF.

This clonotype was seen a handful of times. The chain recombines TRBV4-3 with TRBJ1-6; D remains unclear. The length of the CDR3 is 14 residues. Trimming took off 0 bases at V and 8 bases at J, with 8 bases between the two ends. Germline CDR1 reads LGHNA; CDR2 reads YSLEER. The CDR3 loop is CASSQDFSYSPLHF. CDR3 DNA: TGCGCCAGCAGCCAAGATTTCAGTTATTCACCCCTCCACTTT.

This clonotype was observed a few times. This chain links TRBV5-1 with TRBJ1-6; no clear D gene. Germline-derived CDR1 and CDR2 are SGHRS and YFSETQ. The CDR3 totals 13 residues. Trimming left V 6 bases short and J 6 bases short, with 10 bases between. Here the CDR3 DNA reads TGCGCCAGCACCGAGGACGGTAATTCACCCCTCCACTTT. It codes for CASTEDGNSPLHF.

In regard to this clonotype: Being one base from a much bigger clone, this may be a read error. V usage is TRBV7-3 and J usage is TRBJ2-5; 7 positions agree with TRBD1. The length of the CDR3 is 15 residues. The J segment lost 11 bases and the V segment lost 2 bases, leaving 14 bases of the junction unmatched. CDR1 is SGHTA and CDR2 is FQGTGA in the germline V gene. The CDR3 nucleotides are TGTGCCAGCAGCTTACAGGGGGTTTCGTACAATGAGCAGTACTTC. Translated, it gives CASSLQGVSYNEQYF. The variable domain in full, completed from reference TRBV7-3 and TRBJ2-5, reads GAGVSQTPSNKVTEKGKYVELRCDPISGHTALYWYRQSLGQGPEFLIYFQGTGAADDSGLPNDRFFAVRPEGSVSTLKIQRTERGDSAVYLCASSLQGVSYNEQYFGPGTRLLVL.

Notes on this clonotype: An end of the junction differs from the germline gene, which may be a read error. CDR3 amino acids: CASSSGANVPTF. DNA for the CDR3: TGCGCCAGCAGCTCTGGGGCCAACGTCCCGACTTTC. The V gene is TRBV5-1, the J gene TRBJ2-6, with a weak D call TRBD1 (5 bases). The CDR3 loop spans 12 amino acids. Germline V CDR1 and CDR2: SGHRS, YFSETQ.

CDR3 amino acids: CASSLRAGGWNEQFF. The CDR3, as DNA: TGTGCCAGCAGTTTACGGGCGGGAGGATGGAATGAGCAGTTCTTC. The chain employs TRBV12-3 or TRBV12-4 and TRBJ2-1; 8 nucleotides agree with TRBD2. J gave up 7 bases and V 2 bases, and 7 bases lay outside the gene matches. The CDR3 extends over 15 amino acids.

In this sample, this clonotype turned up a few times. V and J are TRBV10-3 and TRBJ2-3; D is unclear. The V end was cut by 6 bases, the J end by 3 bases, with 10 bases between. Germline V gene lookup returns CDR1 ENHRY and CDR2 SYGVKD. The length of the CDR3 is 13 residues. The chain's CDR3 is CAIREPITDTQYF. The CDR3 DNA sequence: TGTGCCATCAGGGAGCCCATTACAGATACGCAGTATTTT.

The rearrangement uses TRBV2 and TRBJ1-1, with TRBD1 as a possible D gene (6 bases). The CDR3 has 15 amino acids. Germline CDR1 reads SNHLY; CDR2 reads FYNNEI. Trimming removed 6 bases from V and 1 base from J, with 15 bases in between. The CDR3 protein is CASRDYGTSNTEAFF. The CDR3 nucleotides are TGTGCCAGCAGGGACTATGGGACATCGAACACTGAAGCTTTCTTT.

This chain connects TRBV5-4 to TRBJ2-2; D call uncertain. The germline V gene encodes CDR1 SGHNT and CDR2 YYREEE (reference sequence). V lost 1 base and J 1 base, leaving 5 bases between the germline ends. The CDR3 covers 14 residues. In DNA form, the CDR3 reads TGTGCCAGCAGCTTGCCCCAGAACACCGGGGAGCTGTTTTTT. It yields the protein CASSLPQNTGELFF.